This T cell receptor beta chain was captured in a study of early T cells in non-severe SARS-CoV-2 infection. Across the study: Sequencing input comprised bulk RNA from unsorted whole blood; chain pairing was not available. Broader study findings: Clonotype matching in VDJdb favored anti-spike CD8 responses and did not capture private and CD4 specificities.

Remarks on this clonotype: Its antigen is not known.

cDNA molecules, individually, were tagged with unique molecular identifiers. TCRdb processed the 5' RACE reads anew with MiXCR; each CDR3 protein has one entry. The table records tens of thousands of distinct CDR3 sequences, approximately 10% of them present only once. Losses at the gene ends were 0 bases for V and 13 bases for J; bases not matched to a gene: 12. CDR3 length: 16 amino acids. Germline V gives CDR1 LGHNA, CDR2 YSLEER. The V gene is TRBV4-3, the J gene TRBJ2-3, with 11 bases matching TRBD2. This receptor was obtained from an adult who was a healthcare worker with PCR-confirmed SARS-CoV-2 infection or an uninfected control (not recorded which). Sequencing was performed on whole blood. The CDR3 nucleotides are TGCGCCAGCAGCCAAGATCGACTAGCGGGGAGCCGGGTTGAGTATTTT. Its protein product is CASSQDRLAGSRVEYF.